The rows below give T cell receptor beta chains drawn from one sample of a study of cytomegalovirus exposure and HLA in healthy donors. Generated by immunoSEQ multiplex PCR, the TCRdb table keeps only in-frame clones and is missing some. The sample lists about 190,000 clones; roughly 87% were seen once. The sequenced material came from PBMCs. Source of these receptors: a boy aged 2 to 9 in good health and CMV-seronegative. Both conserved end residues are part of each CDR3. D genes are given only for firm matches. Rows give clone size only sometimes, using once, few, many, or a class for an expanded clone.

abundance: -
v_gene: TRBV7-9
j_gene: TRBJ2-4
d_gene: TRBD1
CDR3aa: CALGTGENIQYF
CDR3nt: TGTGCTCTGGGGACAGGGGAGAACATTCAGTACTTC

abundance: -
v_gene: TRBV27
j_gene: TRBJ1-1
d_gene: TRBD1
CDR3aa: CASRRQGGTEAFF
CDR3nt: TGTGCCAGCAGACGACAGGGGGGGACTGAAGCTTTCTTT

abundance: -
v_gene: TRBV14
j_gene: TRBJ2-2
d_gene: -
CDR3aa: CASSQDSRDPGGYTGELFF
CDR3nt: TGTGCCAGCAGCCAAGATTCCCGGGACCCCGGGGGATACACCGGGGAGCTGTTTTTT

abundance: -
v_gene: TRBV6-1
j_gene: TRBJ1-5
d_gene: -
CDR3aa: CASSDRNSNQPQHF
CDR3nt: TGTGCCAGCAGTGACAGAAATAGCAATCAGCCCCAGCATTTT

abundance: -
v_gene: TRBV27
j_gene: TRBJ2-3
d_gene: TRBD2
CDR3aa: CASSSLAGVADTQYF
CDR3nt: TGTGCCAGCAGTTCCCTAGCGGGAGTAGCCGATACGCAGTATTTT

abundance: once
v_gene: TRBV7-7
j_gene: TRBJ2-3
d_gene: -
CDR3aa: CASSTGRTDTQYF
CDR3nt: TGTGCCAGCAGCACAGGGCGGACAGATACGCAGTATTTT

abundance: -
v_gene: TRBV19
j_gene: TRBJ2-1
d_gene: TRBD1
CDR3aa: CASSRDRAYNEQFF
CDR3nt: TGTGCCAGTAGCCGTGACAGGGCTTACAATGAGCAGTTCTTC

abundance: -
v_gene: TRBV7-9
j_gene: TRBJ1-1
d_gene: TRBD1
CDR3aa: CSSSFGVQGLNTEAFF
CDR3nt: TGTTCCAGCAGCTTTGGGGTACAGGGGCTAAACACTGAAGCTTTCTTT

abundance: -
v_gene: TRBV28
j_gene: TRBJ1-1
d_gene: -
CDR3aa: CASSLGPSEAFF
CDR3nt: TGTGCCAGCAGTTTAGGGCCTTCCGAAGCTTTCTTT

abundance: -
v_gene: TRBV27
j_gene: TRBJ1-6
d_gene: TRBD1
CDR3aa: CASSFSGGDDTNSPLHF
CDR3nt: TGTGCCAGCAGTTTCTCAGGGGGCGACGATACTAATTCACCCCTCCACTTT

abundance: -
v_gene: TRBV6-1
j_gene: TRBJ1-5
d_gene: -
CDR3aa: CASSEDAVNQPQHF
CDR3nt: TGTGCCAGCAGTGAAGACGCGGTTAATCAGCCCCAGCATTTT

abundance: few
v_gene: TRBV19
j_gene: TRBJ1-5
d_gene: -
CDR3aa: CASSALTAGNQPQHF
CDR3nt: TGTGCCAGTAGTGCCCTGACAGCGGGTAATCAGCCCCAGCATTTT

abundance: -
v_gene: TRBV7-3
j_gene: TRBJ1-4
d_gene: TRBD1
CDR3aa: CASSLTVQGGSTNEKLFF
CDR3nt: TGTGCCAGCAGCTTAACGGTACAGGGGGGGTCTACTAATGAAAAACTGTTTTTT

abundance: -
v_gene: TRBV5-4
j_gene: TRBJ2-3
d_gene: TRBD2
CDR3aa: CASSPGTSSSTDTQYF
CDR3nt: TGTGCCAGCAGCCCCGGGACTAGCAGTAGCACAGATACGCAGTATTTT

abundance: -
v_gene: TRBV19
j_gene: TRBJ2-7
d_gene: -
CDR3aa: CASSALPGQPYEQYF
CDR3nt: TGTGCCAGTTCCGCCCTACCGGGACAACCCTACGAGCAGTACTTC

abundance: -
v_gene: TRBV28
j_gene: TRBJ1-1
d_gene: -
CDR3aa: CASTPGGAVMNTEAFF
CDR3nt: TGTGCCAGCACCCCCGGCGGGGCTGTCATGAACACTGAAGCTTTCTTT

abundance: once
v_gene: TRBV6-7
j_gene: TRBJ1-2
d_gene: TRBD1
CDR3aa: CASSPGTGSYGYTF
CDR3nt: TGTGCCAGCAGCCCCGGGACAGGGAGCTATGGCTACACCTTC

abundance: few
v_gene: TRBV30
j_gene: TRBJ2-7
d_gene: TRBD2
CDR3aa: CAWSPEPAGVSEQYF
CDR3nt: TGTGCCTGGAGTCCGGAGCCAGCGGGAGTAAGCGAGCAGTACTTC

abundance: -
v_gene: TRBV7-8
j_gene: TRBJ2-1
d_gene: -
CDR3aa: CASSLLTDGSDEQFF
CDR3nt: TGTGCCAGCAGCTTATTAACAGATGGTAGCGATGAGCAGTTCTTC

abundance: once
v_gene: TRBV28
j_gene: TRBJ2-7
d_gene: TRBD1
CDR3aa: CASSPLARGRGWYEQYF
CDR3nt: TGTGCCAGCAGTCCTTTGGCCAGGGGGCGAGGATGGTACGAGCAGTACTTC

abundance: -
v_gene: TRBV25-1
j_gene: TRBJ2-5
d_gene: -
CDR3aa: CASSELPGMGETQYF
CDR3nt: TGTGCCAGCAGTGAATTGCCAGGGATGGGAGAGACCCAGTACTTC

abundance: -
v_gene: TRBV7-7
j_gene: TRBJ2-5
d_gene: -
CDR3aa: CASSWGGFQETQYF
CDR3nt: TGTGCCAGCAGCTGGGGGGGCTTCCAAGAGACCCAGTACTTC

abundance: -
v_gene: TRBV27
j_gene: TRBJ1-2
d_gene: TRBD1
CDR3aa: CASSLDRGSDGYTF
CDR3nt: TGTGCCAGCAGTTTGGACAGGGGGTCGGATGGCTACACCTTC

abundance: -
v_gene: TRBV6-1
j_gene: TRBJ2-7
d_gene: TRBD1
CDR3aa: CASSAGQGAYEQYF
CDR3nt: TGTGCCAGCAGTGCGGGACAGGGGGCCTACGAGCAGTACTTC

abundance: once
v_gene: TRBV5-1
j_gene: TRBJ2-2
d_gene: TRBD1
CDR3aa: CASSVGTGLNTGELFF
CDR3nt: TGCGCCAGCAGCGTGGGGACAGGCCTGAACACCGGGGAGCTGTTTTTT

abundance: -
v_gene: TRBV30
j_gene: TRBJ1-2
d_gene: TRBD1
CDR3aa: CAWSVPGQGDGYTF
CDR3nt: TGTGCCTGGAGTGTACCCGGACAGGGAGATGGCTACACCTTC

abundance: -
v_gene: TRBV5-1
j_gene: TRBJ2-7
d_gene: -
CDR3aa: CASSSRLNRGLFSYEQYF
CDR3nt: TGCGCCAGCAGCTCGCGTCTTAACAGGGGACTGTTTTCCTACGAGCAGTACTTC

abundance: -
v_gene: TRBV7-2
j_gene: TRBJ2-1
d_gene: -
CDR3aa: CASSLKTRFSYNEQFF
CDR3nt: TGTGCCAGCAGCTTAAAGACCAGGTTCTCCTACAATGAGCAGTTCTTC

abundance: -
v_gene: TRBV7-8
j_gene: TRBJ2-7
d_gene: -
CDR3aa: CASSWAAPSYEQYF
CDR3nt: TGTGCCAGCAGCTGGGCCGCTCCCAGCTACGAGCAGTACTTC

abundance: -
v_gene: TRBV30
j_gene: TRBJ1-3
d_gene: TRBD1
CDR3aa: CAWKVRGTGNTIYF
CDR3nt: TGTGCCTGGAAGGTCAGGGGGACGGGAAACACCATATATTTT

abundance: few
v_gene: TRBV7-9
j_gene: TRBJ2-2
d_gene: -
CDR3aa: CASSFPLGELFF
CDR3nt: TGTGCCAGCAGCTTTCCCCTCGGGGAGCTGTTTTTT

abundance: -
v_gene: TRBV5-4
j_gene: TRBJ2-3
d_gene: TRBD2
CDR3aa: CASSLGLAGGPQYF
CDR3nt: TGTGCCAGCAGCTTGGGCCTAGCGGGGGGGCCGCAGTATTTT

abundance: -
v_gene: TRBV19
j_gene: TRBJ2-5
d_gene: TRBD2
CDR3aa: CASSHWRAGKETQYF
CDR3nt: TGTGCCAGTAGCCATTGGAGAGCGGGGAAAGAGACCCAGTACTTC

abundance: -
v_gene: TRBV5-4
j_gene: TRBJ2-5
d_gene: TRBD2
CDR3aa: CASSLTSGGQETQYF
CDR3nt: TGTGCCAGCAGCTTGACTAGCGGGGGGCAAGAGACCCAGTACTTC

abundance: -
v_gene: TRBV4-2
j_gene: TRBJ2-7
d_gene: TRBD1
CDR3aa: CASSQLRDSSYEQYF
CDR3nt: TGTGCCAGCAGCCAGCTCCGGGACAGCTCCTACGAGCAGTACTTC

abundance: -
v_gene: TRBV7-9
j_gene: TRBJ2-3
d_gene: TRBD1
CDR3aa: CASSYGDRNTQYF
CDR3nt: TGTGCCAGCAGCTATGGGGACAGGAATACGCAGTATTTT

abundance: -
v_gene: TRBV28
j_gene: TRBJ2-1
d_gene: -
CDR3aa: CASSWWGVEQFF
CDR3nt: TGTGCCAGCAGTTGGTGGGGGGTTGAGCAGTTCTTC

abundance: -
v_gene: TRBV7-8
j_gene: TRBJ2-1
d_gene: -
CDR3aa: CASSLAADNEQFF
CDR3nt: TGTGCCAGCAGCTTAGCGGCAGACAATGAGCAGTTCTTC

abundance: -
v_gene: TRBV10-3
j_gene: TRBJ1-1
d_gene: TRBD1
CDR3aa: CATRTGVGGTEAFF
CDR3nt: TGTGCCACTAGGACAGGCGTGGGCGGCACTGAAGCTTTCTTT

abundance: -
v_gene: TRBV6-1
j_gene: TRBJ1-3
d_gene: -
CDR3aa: CASSEGRAGNTIYF
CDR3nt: TGTGCCAGCAGTGAAGGGCGGGCTGGAAACACCATATATTTT